The clone carrying this TCR beta chain showed up just once. The record originates from a study of blood T cell repertoires in COVID-19. Study details: Italy, Spain and the United States were the sources of the convalescent and acute COVID-19 samples. PBMCs, B-cell-depleted T cells, or T cells were the source of the cDNA or gDNA that made up the material.

Generated by immunoSEQ multiplex PCR, the TCRdb table keeps only in-frame clones and is missing some. This sample yields approximately 340,000 clones, of which about four fifths are seen a single time; under 3% belongs to the top ten. CDR1 and CDR2 (germline): SQVTM, ANQGSEA. The V segment lost 5 bases and the J segment 5 bases; nucleotides outside the gene matches: 3. CDR3 length equals 12 residues. Input material: peripheral blood. The J gene is TRBJ1-2, the V gene TRBV29-1; 9 bases align to TRBD1. The receptor was isolated from a man younger than 45 with active or convalescent COVID-19. In DNA form, the CDR3 reads TGCAGCGTTAAGACAGGGGGGTATGGCTACACCTTC. Amino acids: CSVKTGGYGYTF.